This record concerns one T cell receptor (beta chain) sequence. This sample is drawn from a study of OX40 agonist ivuxolimab in advanced cancers. Profiled with immunoSEQ multiplex PCR; TCRdb holds only in-frame clones, not every one. The sample shows over 25,000 clones, roughly 74% of them seen only once. The sequencing here drew on CD4+ or CD8+ T cells sorted from blood, taken in a trial of the OX40 agonist ivuxolimab. This TCR was recovered from an adult with an advanced solid tumor such as melanoma, head and neck, liver or kidney cancer.

The CDR3 region has the DNA TGTGCCAGCAGCGACAGAATGACCACTGAAGCTTTCTTT. Protein product: CASSDRMTTEAFF. The chain has TRBV9 and TRBJ1-1; the D is unclear. The CDR3 runs 13 residues. Trimming stripped 3 bases from V and 4 bases from J, with 10 bases between. The germline CDR1 and CDR2 sequences are SGDLS and YYNGEE.